One sample yielded the 18 T cell receptor beta chains listed below, sequenced in a study of blood T cell repertoires in COVID-19. Sequenced by immunoSEQ multiplex PCR; TCRdb stores in-frame clones only, minus some. The sample contains roughly 120,000 clones, 65% to 90% of which appear only once. The sequencing sample was made of peripheral blood. The receptors here all came from a woman aged 55-70 years with acute or convalescent COVID-19.

This clone was counted a few times. This chain joins TRBV11-3 and TRBJ2-1; no reliable D call. Germline V gene sequence: CDR1 SGHNT, CDR2 YENEEA. This CDR3 is 15 amino acids long. Trimming left V 5 bases short and J 4 bases short, with 15 bases between. In nucleotides, the CDR3 is TGTGCCAGCAGCCCTTCCCCCTCCGGGTACAATGAGCAGTTCTTC. Its translation: CASSPSPSGYNEQFF.

In this sample, this clone turned up once. The chain carries TRBV7-7 and TRBJ2-1, with 9 bases lining up with TRBD2. Germline values: CDR1 SSHAT, CDR2 FNYEAQ (reference sequence). This CDR3 spans 13 amino acids. V shed 5 bases, J shed 9 bases, and the junction held 5 bases outside the gene matches. CDR3 coding DNA: TGTGCCAGCAGCCGCGGGGGGGCCGCTGAGCAGTTCTTC. It encodes CASSRGGAAEQFF.

The rearrangement uses TRBV27 and TRBJ1-6; D not certain. Germline V lookup: CDR1 MNHEY, CDR2 SMNVEV (reference sequence). The CDR3 extends over 13 amino acids. Trimming shortened V by 5 bases and J by 6 bases, and 8 bases separated the two germline ends. Written as DNA, the CDR3 is TGTGCCAGCAGTGCCCGAGGTAATTCACCCCTCCACTTT. Encoded protein: CASSARGNSPLHF.

The chain has TRBV5-4 and TRBJ2-7; the D gene is possibly TRBD2 (6 bases). CDR1 is SGHNT and CDR2 is YYREEE in the germline V gene (reference sequence). V was cut by 3 bases and J by 1 base, with 23 bases left in between. This CDR3 spans 18 amino acids. The CDR3 sequence is CASSSKILGGRLSYEQYF. The CDR3 DNA reads TGTGCCAGCAGCTCAAAAATCTTGGGGGGTCGACTTTCCTACGAGCAGTACTTC.

V gene TRBV18 combines with J gene TRBJ1-5, with D maybe TRBD1 (5 bases). The V and J ends lost 2 bases and 2 bases respectively, with 13 bases between them. Germline values: CDR1 KGHSH, CDR2 LQKENI. CDR3 length: 16 residues. The CDR3: CASSPGGGGGNQPQHF. For the CDR3, the DNA is TGTGCCAGCTCACCAGGGGGAGGCGGTGGCAATCAGCCCCAGCATTTT.

The chain links TRBV5-6 to TRBJ2-7, with 10 bases fitting TRBD1. With 0 bases clipped from V and 2 bases from J, the junction kept 5 bases outside the gene matches. This CDR3 is built from 16 residues. Germline CDR1 SGHDT, CDR2 YYEEEE. The CDR3 here is CASSLAGTGATYEQYF. The CDR3 DNA is TGTGCCAGCAGCTTGGCCGGGACAGGGGCCACCTACGAGCAGTACTTC.

This chain connects TRBV6-6 to TRBJ2-5; TRBD2 matches 13 bases. The germline gives CDR1 MNHNY, CDR2 SVGAGI (reference sequence). Germline trimming cut 6 bases from V and 1 base from J; bases unmatched to any gene: 2. The CDR3 is 15 amino acids. CDR3 DNA: TGTGCCAGCAGGGGGACTAGCGGGGTCCAAGAGACCCAGTACTTC. Its translation is CASRGTSGVQETQYF.

This chain links TRBV6-2 or TRBV6-3 with TRBJ2-7; TRBD1 matches at 8 bases. With 3 bases clipped from V and 7 bases from J, the junction kept 8 bases outside the gene matches. Germline V gene data show CDR1 as MNHEY and CDR2 as SVGEGT. The CDR3 is made up of 14 amino acids. CDR3 coding DNA: TGTGCCAGCAGTTATTTGCAGGGGGCTGGAGAGCAGTACTTC. Amino acid sequence: CASSYLQGAGEQYF.

The V call is TRBV6-1, the J call TRBJ2-7; a weak D match, TRBD2 (6 bases). The CDR3 extends over 16 amino acids. Between the trimmed V and J ends, which lost 2 bases and 0 bases, there was a span of 14 bases. Per the germline V gene, CDR1 is MNHNS and CDR2 is SASEGT. CDR3 nucleotide sequence: TGTGCCAGCAGTGAATTGGGGGGACCGAGCTCCTACGAGCAGTACTTC. Protein sequence: CASSELGGPSSYEQYF.

This clone has more than one count but fewer than ten. The genes are TRBV19 and TRBJ1-2; TRBD1 matches at 12 bases. CDR1 and CDR2 (germline): LNHDA, SQIVND (reference sequence). This CDR3 comprises 16 residues. With V trimmed by 7 bases and J by 7 bases, 13 bases remained unmatched. In DNA form, the CDR3 reads TGTGCCAGTATCCCCACGGGGGGACAGGGGGCATCTGGCTACACCTTC. Residues: CASIPTGGQGASGYTF.

V usage is TRBV12-3 or TRBV12-4 and J usage is TRBJ2-2, with D unresolved. V was pared by 7 bases and J by 1 base, with 7 bases between. The CDR3 is 13 residues long. CDR3 amino acids: CASNAGNTGELFF. CDR3 nucleotide sequence: TGTGCCAGCAACGCAGGGAACACCGGGGAGCTGTTTTTT.

The CDR3 DNA follows: TGTGCCAGCAGTAAAAGACAGGGGGTCACCGGGGAGCTGTTTTTT. This encodes CASSKRQGVTGELFF. The genes are TRBV28 and TRBJ2-2; 9 nucleotides line up with TRBD1. V was clipped by 5 bases and J by 4 bases; unmatched bases: 5. Per the germline V gene, CDR1 is MDHEN and CDR2 is SYDVKM. This CDR3 has 15 residues.

This clone occurred many times. J is TRBJ1-4 and V is TRBV2, with D unresolved. Germline V gene data show CDR1 as SNHLY and CDR2 as FYNNEI. Between the trimmed V and J ends, which lost 5 bases and 8 bases, there was a span of 12 bases. The CDR3 contains 13 residues. CDR3 sequence reads: CASSLEGREKLFF. Written as DNA, the CDR3 is TGTGCCAGCAGTCTTGAGGGCAGGGAAAAACTGTTTTTT.

V is TRBV19 and J is TRBJ1-1; tentatively, D is TRBD1 (6 bases). Per the germline V gene, CDR1 is LNHDA and CDR2 is SQIVND (reference sequence). There are 15 residues in the CDR3. V shed 6 bases and J shed 1 base, with 15 bases lying between them. CDR3 sequence reads: CASRPTGNSNTEAFF. The DNA of the CDR3 is TGTGCCAGTAGACCTACAGGGAACTCGAACACTGAAGCTTTCTTT.

This clone appeared a single time. Here the CDR3 reads CASSRGNSSPLHF. DNA for the CDR3: TGTGCCAGCAGCCGGGGGAACTCTTCACCCCTCCACTTT. The rearrangement links TRBV5-6 to TRBJ1-6; TRBD1 is a possible D gene (5 bases). The CDR3 is 13 residues long. In germline, CDR1 is SGHDT, CDR2 YYEEEE. Trimming cost V 4 bases and J 9 bases, with 11 bases left between them.

The rearrangement uses TRBV27 and TRBJ1-1, with D possibly TRBD1 on 5 matching bases. Trimming cost V 6 bases and J 6 bases, with 14 bases left between them. Germline CDR1 MNHEY, CDR2 SMNVEV (reference sequence). The CDR3 extends over 13 amino acids. The CDR3 region has the DNA TGTGCCAGCAGCCAGGGCGCAGTTCCTGAAGCTTTCTTT. As protein: CASSQGAVPEAFF.

The chain couples TRBV28 to TRBJ1-2, with D unclear. Germline V gives CDR1 MDHEN, CDR2 SYDVKM. Trimming left V 3 bases short and J 6 bases short, with 11 bases between. The CDR3 runs 13 residues. The chain's CDR3 is CASSFRRRDGYTF. As DNA, the CDR3 is TGTGCCAGCAGTTTTCGCAGGAGGGATGGCTACACCTTC.

The chain links TRBV28 to TRBJ1-2, with D maybe TRBD1 (5 bases). The CDR3 runs to 15 residues. The germline V gene encodes CDR1 MDHEN and CDR2 SYDVKM. V was cut by 2 bases and J by 2 bases, with 12 bases left in between. For the CDR3, the DNA is TGTGCCAGCAGTTTAAGGGCAGGGTGGAACTATGGCTACACCTTC. It codes for CASSLRAGWNYGYTF.